This entry lists 17 T cell receptor beta chains sequenced from one sample in a study of cytomegalovirus exposure and HLA in healthy donors (TCRdb year 2017). Library prep was done by the immunoSEQ multiplex PCR assay. For the multiplex PCR, a mixture combining 60 forward primers for TCR Vbeta segments and 13 reverse primers for TCR Jbeta segments was used. This immuneACCESS table, as held by TCRdb, lists in-frame sequences with V and J called but not all clones. Of the missing ones, under half trace to an unresolved V gene in checked studies; the others have no known cause. This sample gives some 190,000 clones in total; roughly 80% of them show up just once. The biggest ten clones account for roughly 1.5% of the sample. The sequenced sample was PBMCs. The receptors come from a woman in her forties or fifties in good health and CMV-seronegative.

The V and J genes are TRBV2 and TRBJ2-5; 10 bases map to TRBD1. The end of the DNA fits TRBJ2-7 better, so the J call may be wrong. The CDR3 consists of 14 residues. The germline V gene has CDR1 SNHLY and CDR2 FYNNEI. CDR3 sequence reads: CASSRTGGTYEQYF. CDR3 DNA: TGTGCCAGCAGCAGGACAGGGGGAACCTACGAGCAGTACTTC.

V gene TRBV5-1 combines with J gene TRBJ1-6; no firm D call. Per germline, CDR1 SGHRS and CDR2 YFSETQ. This CDR3 spans 15 amino acids. Trimming stripped 0 bases from V and 0 bases from J, with 4 bases between. CDR3 sequence reads: CASSLDSSYNSPLHF. Here the CDR3 DNA reads TGCGCCAGCAGCTTGGACAGCTCCTATAATTCACCCCTCCACTTT.

The chain couples TRBV28 to TRBJ2-5; 12 bases match TRBD2. Germline V lookup: CDR1 MDHEN, CDR2 SYDVKM. The CDR3 loop spans 17 amino acids. V lost 6 bases, J lost 5 bases, and 13 bases stayed unmatched. The CDR3 DNA sequence: TGTGCCAGCAGATTACGACTAGCGGGAGAAGGTTGGGAGACCCAGTACTTC. Its protein product is CASRLRLAGEGWETQYF.

The chain links TRBV6-5 to TRBJ1-2; D is possibly TRBD1 (6 bases). Germline CDR1 MNHEY, CDR2 SVGAGI. The length of the CDR3 is 15 residues. Trimming removed 0 bases at V and 2 bases at J, with 10 bases between. The CDR3 DNA sequence: TGTGCCAGCAGTTACTCGGGACACGTAAACTATGGCTACACCTTC. Its translation is CASSYSGHVNYGYTF.

The sample holds one count of this clone. The J gene is TRBJ2-7, the V gene TRBV15; D is possibly TRBD1 (6 bases). Trimming left V 0 bases short and J 6 bases short, with 12 bases between. This CDR3 has 14 amino acids. Germline-derived CDR1 and CDR2 are LNHNV and YYDKDF (reference sequence). The CDR3 DNA reads as TGTGCCACCAGCAGAGAGTGGGGGCCTGGCGAGCAGTACTTC. This gives the protein CATSREWGPGEQYF.

This chain links TRBV5-6 with TRBJ2-5; the D gene is possibly TRBD1 (6 bases). CDR1 and CDR2 from the germline V gene are SGHDT and YYEEEE. This CDR3 region has 14 residues. Trimming pared 0 bases from V and 4 bases from J, leaving 10 bases between. The CDR3 protein is CASSLAAGAETQYF. The CDR3 coding sequence is TGTGCCAGCAGCTTGGCCGCAGGGGCAGAGACCCAGTACTTC.

This clone has a single count. The CDR3 reads CATTTGNTGELFF. The DNA for the CDR3 is TGCGCCACCACAACAGGGAACACCGGGGAGCTGTTTTTT. The genes are TRBV10-2 and TRBJ2-2; D is perhaps TRBD1 (5 bases). The V end lost 10 bases, the J end lost 1 base, and 10 bases lay between the germline ends. The CDR3 has 13 residues. Germline CDR1 reads WSHSY; CDR2 reads SAAADI.

This clone appeared a few times. The sample has other DNA sequences that encode this CDR3 too. This chain joins TRBV7-9 and TRBJ2-3, with 10 bases identical to TRBD2. V lost 1 base and J lost 3; bases outside the gene matches: 1. Germline assignment: CDR1 SEHNR and CDR2 FQNEAQ (reference sequence). CDR3 length: 15 amino acids. The CDR3 DNA is TGTGCCAGCAGCTTAGGGACTAGCGGAACAGATACGCAGTATTTT. Translated: CASSLGTSGTDTQYF.

The chain couples TRBV6-1 to TRBJ1-1; 7 nucleotides agree with TRBD1. V lost 5 bases and J lost 0; bases outside the gene matches: 6. CDR3 length: 15 residues. Germline CDR1 MNHNS, CDR2 SASEGT. The CDR3 DNA reads as TGTGCCAGCAGTCCTCTGGGACAGATGAACACTGAAGCTTTCTTT. Encoded protein: CASSPLGQMNTEAFF.

The rearrangement links TRBV11-2 to TRBJ1-1; no firm D call. The CDR3 loop spans 15 amino acids. Trimming removed 1 base at V and 4 bases at J, with 13 bases between. CDR1 is SGHAT and CDR2 is FQNNGV in the germline V gene. CDR3 sequence reads: CASSLVSGFSTEAFF. In DNA form, the CDR3 reads TGTGCCAGCAGCTTAGTTTCGGGGTTCAGCACTGAAGCTTTCTTT. Filled out from reference TRBV11-2 and TRBJ1-1, the complete variable domain reads EAGVAQSPRYKIIEKRQSVAFWCNPISGHATLYWYQQILGQGPKLLIQFQNNGVVDDSQLPKDRFSAERLKGVDSTLKIQPAKLEDSAVYLCASSLVSGFSTEAFFGQGTRLTVV.

Notes on this clone: The junction departs from germline at one end; a sequencing error may be responsible. J is TRBJ2-7 and V is TRBV7-9; the D gene is possibly TRBD1 (5 bases). CDR3 size: 16 residues. The germline gives CDR1 SEHNR, CDR2 FQNEAQ (reference sequence). CDR3: CSSSLVNSPRAYEQYF. CDR3 in DNA: TGTTCCAGCAGCTTAGTGAATTCCCCCAGGGCTTACGAGCAGTACTTC.

This chain links TRBV4-2 with TRBJ2-3; D is perhaps TRBD2 (6 bases). The CDR3 length is 14 residues. Germline lookup yields CDR1 LGHNA and CDR2 YNFKEQ. Deletions cut 0 bases from V and 6 bases from J, with 10 bases between. DNA of the CDR3: TGTGCCAGCAGCCAAGATAACCTAGCGGATACGCAGTATTTT. It is translated as CASSQDNLADTQYF.

V gene TRBV6-5 combines with J gene TRBJ1-2, with D possibly being TRBD1 (5 bases). Trimming left V 6 bases short and J 7 bases short, with 21 bases between. CDR3 size: 15 residues. Germline V lookup: CDR1 MNHEY, CDR2 SVGAGI. CDR3 protein: CASRIRTGVSSGYTF. Here the CDR3 DNA reads TGTGCCAGCAGGATCAGGACGGGGGTGAGCAGTGGCTACACCTTC.

V gene TRBV9 combines with J gene TRBJ1-1, with D unclear. V lost 1 base and J 0 bases, leaving 10 bases between the germline ends. The germline CDR1 and CDR2 sequences are SGDLS and YYNGEE. This CDR3 comprises 15 residues. The CDR3 DNA sequence: TGTGCCAGCAGCGTATCCCCCTCAGTGAACACTGAAGCTTTCTTT. Its protein is CASSVSPSVNTEAFF.

The chain recombines TRBV19 with TRBJ2-1; D unresolved. The CDR3 covers 12 residues. V was pared by 5 bases and J by 8 bases, with 10 bases between. Germline lookup yields CDR1 LNHDA and CDR2 SQIVND (reference sequence). This CDR3 is CASSPYSYEQFF. The CDR3 nucleotides read TGTGCCAGTAGTCCATATAGCTATGAGCAGTTCTTC.

This clone was detected once. V is TRBV27 and J is TRBJ1-6; 9 bases are shared with TRBD1. The CDR3 is 15 amino acids. V was pared by 6 bases and J by 5 bases, with 5 bases of the junction left unmatched. The V gene's germline CDR1 is MNHEY and CDR2 SMNVEV (reference sequence). The CDR3 protein is CASRRGDRDNSPLHF. As DNA, the CDR3 is TGTGCCAGCAGGAGGGGGGACAGGGATAATTCACCCCTCCACTTT.

This chain's CDR3 is CASRPEGLAGELFF. The CDR3 coding sequence is TGTGCCAGCAGACCCGAGGGCCTAGCCGGGGAGCTGTTTTTT. V is TRBV6-1 and J is TRBJ2-2; possible D gene TRBD2, 5 bases. The CDR3 sequence is 14 residues long. Germline-derived CDR1 and CDR2 are MNHNS and SASEGT. V lost 6 bases, J lost 6 bases, and 14 bases lay in between.